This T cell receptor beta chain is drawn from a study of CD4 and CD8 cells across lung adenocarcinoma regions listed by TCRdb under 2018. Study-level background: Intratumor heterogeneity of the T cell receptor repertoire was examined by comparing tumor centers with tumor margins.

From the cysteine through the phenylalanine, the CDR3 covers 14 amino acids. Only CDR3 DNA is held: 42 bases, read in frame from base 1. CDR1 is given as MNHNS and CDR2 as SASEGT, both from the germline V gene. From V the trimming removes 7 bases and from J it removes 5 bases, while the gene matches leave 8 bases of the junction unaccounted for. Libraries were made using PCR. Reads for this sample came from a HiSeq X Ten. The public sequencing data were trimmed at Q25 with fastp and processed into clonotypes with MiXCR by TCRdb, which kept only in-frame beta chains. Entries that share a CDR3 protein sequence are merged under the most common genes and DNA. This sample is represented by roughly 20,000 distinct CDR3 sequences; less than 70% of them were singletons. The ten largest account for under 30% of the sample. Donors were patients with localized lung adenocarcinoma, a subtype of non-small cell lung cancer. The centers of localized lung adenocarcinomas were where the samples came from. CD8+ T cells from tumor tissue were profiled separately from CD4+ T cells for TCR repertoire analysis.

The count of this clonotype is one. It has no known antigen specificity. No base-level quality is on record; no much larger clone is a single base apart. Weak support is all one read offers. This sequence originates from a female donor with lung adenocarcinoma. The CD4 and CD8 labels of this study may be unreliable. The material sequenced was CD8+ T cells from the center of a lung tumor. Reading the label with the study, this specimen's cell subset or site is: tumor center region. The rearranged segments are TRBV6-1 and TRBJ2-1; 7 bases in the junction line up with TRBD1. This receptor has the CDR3 CASTPGQRHNEQFF. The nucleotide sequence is TGTGCCAGCACTCCGGGACAGAGACACAATGAGCAGTTCTTC.